Shown below are 17 T cell receptor beta chains from a single sample sequenced in a study of OX40 agonist ivuxolimab in advanced cancers. Assay: immunoSEQ multiplex PCR; the TCRdb copy retains only in-frame clones and omits some. The sample lists 95,000 to 100,000 clones, about 80% seen once, with roughly 1.5% in the top ten. Here the sequenced sample was CD4+ or CD8+ T cells sorted from blood, taken in a trial of the OX40 agonist ivuxolimab. These receptors were taken from an adult with an advanced solid tumor such as melanoma, head and neck, liver or kidney cancer.

J is TRBJ1-5 and V is TRBV10-3; no reliable D call. The germline CDR1 and CDR2 sequences are ENHRY and SYGVKD. The CDR3 has 12 residues. Trimming shortened V by 6 bases and J by 3 bases, and 6 bases separated the two germline ends. The CDR3 coding sequence is TGTGCCATCAGCAACAACAATCAGCCCCAGCATTTT. Translation: CAISNNNQPQHF.

The DNA of the CDR3 is TGTGCCAGCAGCCAAGGTTCCCGGAACTATGGCTACACCTTC. The encoded protein is CASSQGSRNYGYTF. V and J are TRBV4-2 and TRBJ1-2; unclear D gene. The germline gives CDR1 LGHNA, CDR2 YNFKEQ. V lost 1 base and J lost 2, with 8 bases in between. CDR3 length equals 14 residues.

The chain couples TRBV6-1 to TRBJ2-3; the D gene is possibly TRBD2 (6 bases). The CDR3 is 13 amino acids. Germline V CDR1 and CDR2: MNHNS, SASEGT. V dropped 8 bases and J dropped 5 bases, with 14 bases sitting between them. The CDR3 reads CASSRTKQDTQYF. DNA for the CDR3: TGTGCCAGCTCAAGGACTAAGCAAGATACGCAGTATTTT.

Regarding this clone: An end of the junction differs from the germline gene, which may be a read error. The chain carries TRBV7-2 and TRBJ2-7, with 9 positions matching TRBD2. Germline V gene sequence: CDR1 SGHTA, CDR2 FQGNSA. The CDR3 length is 14 residues. The CDR3 nucleotides are TGTGCCAGCAGCCTAGCGGGGCCCTCCTACGAGCAGTACTTC. Its protein is CASSLAGPSYEQYF.

The chain couples TRBV5-4 to TRBJ1-3, with 8 bases matching TRBD1. Unmatched junction bases numbered 4, after V lost 3 bases and J lost 2 bases. Per the germline V gene, CDR1 is SGHNT and CDR2 is YYREEE (reference sequence). CDR3 length: 15 amino acids. This chain's CDR3 is CASSSGTGAGNTIYF. The CDR3 bases are TGTGCCAGCAGCTCGGGGACAGGTGCTGGAAACACCATATATTTT.

This chain connects TRBV15 to TRBJ1-4; no firm D call. Germline loops: CDR1 LNHNV, CDR2 YYDKDF (reference sequence). The CDR3 sequence is 12 residues long. Trimming took off 3 bases at V and 7 bases at J, with 6 bases between the two ends. The CDR3 reads CATSREAEKLFF. The CDR3 coding sequence is TGTGCCACCAGCAGGGAAGCTGAAAAACTGTTTTTT.

The chain couples TRBV18 to TRBJ2-1; the D call may be TRBD1 or TRBD2 (5 bases each). V lost 10 bases and J lost 8, with 21 bases in between. The germline V gene has CDR1 KGHSH and CDR2 LQKENI. The CDR3 is 14 residues long. The CDR3 DNA sequence: TGTGCCACTTCGCGGACACCCCGGGGCGATGAGCAGTTCTTC. It codes for CATSRTPRGDEQFF.

The V and J genes are TRBV2 and TRBJ1-5; TRBD1 aligns across 9 bases. Germline V gene sequence: CDR1 SNHLY, CDR2 FYNNEI. This CDR3 contains 13 residues. The ends lost 5 bases at V and 7 bases at J; junction bases unmatched: 3. The CDR3 DNA is TGTGCCAGCAGTCTACAGGGGGCGCAGCCCCAGCATTTT. Translating it yields CASSLQGAQPQHF.

This chain connects TRBV6-6 to TRBJ1-2, with D perhaps matching TRBD1 (6 bases). CDR1 and CDR2 from the germline V gene are MNHNY and SVGAGI (reference sequence). Trimming took 8 bases from V and 5 from J, leaving 15 bases between them. The CDR3 is 13 residues long. CDR3 protein: CASARDTTYGYTF. The CDR3 coding sequence is TGTGCCAGCGCCCGGGACACTACGTATGGCTACACCTTC.

V gene TRBV28 combines with J gene TRBJ2-7, with D maybe TRBD2 (6 bases). Germline CDR1 and CDR2: MDHEN and SYDVKM. V was clipped by 11 bases and J by 0 bases, with 11 bases between them. The CDR3 is 12 amino acids. The CDR3 protein is CACGELSYEQYF. The CDR3, as DNA: TGTGCCTGCGGGGAACTCTCCTACGAGCAGTACTTC.

The chain employs TRBV28 and TRBJ2-7; 10 bases line up with TRBD2. Germline-derived CDR1 and CDR2 are MDHEN and SYDVKM. The CDR3 length is 14 residues. With V trimmed by 6 bases and J by 5 bases, 7 bases remained unmatched. The CDR3 region is CASRPGLARNEQYF. The CDR3 coding sequence is TGTGCCAGCAGACCGGGACTAGCGAGAAACGAGCAGTACTTC. The full variable domain, its missing parts supplied by reference TRBV28 and TRBJ2-7, is DVKVTQSSRYLVKRTGEKVFLECVQDMDHENMFWYRQDPGLGLRLIYFSYDVKMKEKGDIPEGYSVSREKKERFSLILESASTNQTSMYLCASRPGLARNEQYFGPGTRLTVT.

V and J are TRBV5-1 and TRBJ2-7; D is tentatively TRBD1 or TRBD2 (6 bases each). CDR1 and CDR2 (germline): SGHRS, YFSETQ. Deletions cut 1 base from V and 4 bases from J, with 15 bases between. The CDR3 spans 15 residues. CDR3 coding DNA: TGCGCCAGCAGCTTGTTTCCGGGGGCGACTTACGAGCAGTACTTC. As protein: CASSLFPGATYEQYF.

There are a few counts of this clone. The chain is built from TRBV15 and TRBJ1-2; the D is unclear. V gave up 0 bases and J gave up 8 bases, with 10 bases separating them. This CDR3 spans 13 amino acids. Germline V gives CDR1 LNHNV, CDR2 YYDKDF (reference sequence). The DNA for the CDR3 is TGTGCCACCAGCAGAGAGACCTTTGGAGGCTACACCTTC. It encodes CATSRETFGGYTF.

The sample holds a few counts of this clone. The chain carries TRBV7-8 and TRBJ1-5; D ambiguous. Germline CDR1 and CDR2: SGHVS and FQNEAQ. V was shortened by 0 bases and J by 8 bases, with 8 bases between the two germline ends. This CDR3 has 13 residues. CDR3 sequence: CASSLALLKPQHF. CDR3 coding DNA: TGTGCCAGCAGCTTAGCGTTGTTGAAGCCCCAGCATTTT.

Concerning this clone itself: One junction end disagrees with the germline gene, perhaps due to a read error. The chain combines TRBV27 with TRBJ2-3, with 12 bases that match TRBD2. The CDR3 sequence is 18 residues long. Per germline, CDR1 MNHEY and CDR2 SMNVEV (reference sequence). The CDR3 DNA reads as TGTGCCAGCAGTCTATCGACTAGCGGGAGATCGGGCACAGATACGCAGTATTTT. Translating it yields CASSLSTSGRSGTDTQYF.

This chain uses TRBV28 with TRBJ2-1; D is perhaps TRBD2 (6 bases). Deletions cut 3 bases from V and 12 bases from J, with 12 bases between. This CDR3 is built from 12 residues. Germline-derived CDR1 and CDR2 are MDHEN and SYDVKM. CDR3 bases: TGTGCCAGCAGTTTCCTACGGGGGACGCAGTTCTTC. It translates to CASSFLRGTQFF.

V and J are TRBV5-1 and TRBJ2-3; unclear D gene. From germline, CDR1 is SGHRS and CDR2 YFSETQ. The length of the CDR3 is 12 residues. V lost 4 bases and J lost 7, with 10 bases in between. CDR3 bases: TGCGCCAGCAGCGAATTAACAAATACGCAGTATTTT. This codes for CASSELTNTQYF.